A selection of T cell receptor beta chains follows, all from one sample in a study of blood T cell repertoires in COVID-19. Assay: immunoSEQ multiplex PCR; the TCRdb copy retains only in-frame clones and omits some. The repertoire includes 200,000 to 250,000 clones, about 90% of them detected once, and over 0.65% sits in the top ten. The source material was peripheral blood. The receptors come from a man younger than 40 with COVID-19, enrolled during active disease. Each CDR3 is given with its conserved first and last residue. D genes are given only for firm matches. Size is stated for part of the rows, as once, few or many counts, or as a class when the clone is expanded.

D gene	J gene	clone size	V gene	CDR3 protein	CDR3 DNA
TRBD2	TRBJ2-3	NA	TRBV19	CASSIFWRGMDTQYF	TGTGCCAGTAGTATATTCTGGCGGGGGATGGATACGCAGTATTTT
TRBD1	TRBJ1-6	NA	TRBV27	CASSPWDRDGSPLHF	TGTGCCAGCTCCCCCTGGGACAGGGACGGTTCACCCCTCCACTTT
NA	TRBJ2-5	NA	TRBV21-1	CASSSSVDRGHQETQYF	TGTGCCAGCAGCTCAAGCGTGGACAGGGGGCACCAAGAGACCCAGTACTTC
NA	TRBJ1-5	NA	TRBV7-9	CASSLEGAGQPQHF	TGTGCCAGCAGCTTGGAAGGGGCCGGTCAGCCCCAGCATTTT
TRBD1	TRBJ1-1	NA	TRBV7-3	CASSLTGYTEAFF	TGTGCCAGCAGCCTGACAGGGTACACTGAAGCTTTCTTT
TRBD1	TRBJ2-7	NA	TRBV5-4	CASSPEPGQEDHEQYF	TGTGCCAGCAGCCCAGAACCGGGACAGGAGGACCACGAGCAGTACTTC
TRBD2	TRBJ2-2	NA	TRBV6-6	CASSPASYGGGSNTGELFF	TGTGCCAGCAGTCCTGCGTCTTACGGCGGGGGGTCGAACACCGGGGAGCTGTTTTTT
TRBD1	TRBJ2-7	NA	TRBV5-5	CASSRTGVSEQYF	TGTGCCAGCAGCCGGACAGGGGTAAGCGAGCAGTACTTC
TRBD1	TRBJ1-2	NA	TRBV7-2	CASSPGQGYGYTF	TGTGCCAGCAGCCCGGGACAGGGGTATGGCTACACCTTC
TRBD2	TRBJ2-1	NA	TRBV18	CASSPPQRGGRNEQFF	TGTGCCAGCTCACCACCGCAACGGGGGGGCAGGAATGAGCAGTTCTTC
NA	TRBJ2-3	NA	TRBV5-1	CASSDPGADTQYF	TGCGCCAGCAGCGACCCCGGGGCAGATACGCAGTATTTT
TRBD1	TRBJ1-5	once	TRBV7-2	CASSGQTGVNQPQHF	TGTGCCAGCAGCGGCCAGACAGGGGTCAATCAGCCCCAGCATTTT
NA	TRBJ2-5	NA	TRBV4-2	CASSQERRLAETQYF	TGTGCCAGCAGCCAAGAAAGGAGGCTAGCGGAGACCCAGTACTTC
NA	TRBJ2-4	NA	TRBV4-1	CASSQVSGFLAKNIQYF	TGCGCCAGCAGCCAAGTATCGGGTTTTCTAGCCAAAAACATTCAGTACTTC
NA	TRBJ1-2	NA	TRBV14	CASSQVGIQANYGYTF	TGTGCCAGCAGCCAAGTCGGTATTCAAGCTAACTATGGCTACACCTTC
TRBD1	TRBJ1-5	NA	TRBV30	CAWSTGVGQPQHF	TGTGCCTGGAGTACAGGGGTGGGCCAGCCCCAGCATTTT
NA	TRBJ2-5	NA	TRBV18	CASSPEGETQYF	TGTGCCAGCTCACCGGAGGGGGAGACCCAGTACTTC
TRBD1	TRBJ1-2	once	TRBV30	CAWSSDRGKIYGYTF	TGTGCCTGGAGTTCAGACAGGGGGAAGATCTATGGCTACACCTTC
TRBD1	TRBJ1-2	few	TRBV19	CASSTQGGYYGYTF	TGTGCCAGTAGTACACAAGGGGGCTACTATGGCTACACCTTC
NA	TRBJ1-1	NA	TRBV6-1	CASSEARGSTEAFF	TGTGCCAGCAGTGAAGCGCGGGGTTCCACTGAAGCTTTCTTT
NA	TRBJ2-5	once	TRBV5-6	CASSLRGIKETQYF	TGTGCCAGCAGCTTGCGCGGGATCAAAGAGACCCAGTACTTC
TRBD1	TRBJ2-2	NA	TRBV4-1	CASSRSRGTGELFF	TGCGCCAGCAGCCGGTCCAGGGGGACCGGGGAGCTGTTTTTT
NA	TRBJ1-3	NA	TRBV5-6	CASSWEGISGNTIYF	TGTGCCAGCAGTTGGGAGGGTATTTCTGGAAACACCATATATTTT
TRBD2	TRBJ2-3	NA	TRBV10-3	CAIRASGGAGTDTQYF	TGTGCCATCAGGGCTAGCGGGGGGGCCGGCACAGATACGCAGTATTTT
NA	TRBJ2-5	NA	TRBV5-4	CASRLEVRAEETQYF	TGTGCCAGCAGACTCGAGGTGAGGGCAGAAGAGACCCAGTACTTC
TRBD1	TRBJ1-5	NA	TRBV7-9	CASSSMGQGWDQPQHF	TGTGCCAGCAGCTCTATGGGACAGGGGTGGGATCAGCCCCAGCATTTT
TRBD2	TRBJ2-5	NA	TRBV7-2	CATAGGQGETQYF	TGTGCCACCGCGGGGGGGCAAGGGGAGACCCAGTACTTC
NA	TRBJ2-3	NA	TRBV4-1	CASSRHLLLTSTQYF	TGCGCCAGCAGCCGACATCTTCTCCTGACAAGTACGCAGTATTTT
TRBD1	TRBJ1-6	NA	TRBV19	CASSNLRDSIASYSPLHF	TGTGCCAGTAGTAATCTCCGGGACAGCATAGCATCCTATTCACCCCTCCACTTT
NA	TRBJ1-1	NA	TRBV5-1	CASSLVRGNAEAFF	TGCGCCAGCAGCTTGGTGAGGGGGAACGCTGAAGCTTTCTTT
NA	TRBJ2-3	NA	TRBV6-2/TRBV6-3	CASSSSTDTQYF	TGTGCCAGCAGTTCTAGCACAGATACGCAGTATTTT
TRBD1	TRBJ2-5	NA	TRBV10-1	CASSTGGEEETQYF	TGCGCCAGCAGTACAGGGGGCGAGGAAGAGACCCAGTACTTC
NA	TRBJ1-1	NA	TRBV6-5	CASSYGRGLWNTEAFF	TGTGCCAGCAGTTACGGGAGGGGATTGTGGAACACTGAAGCTTTCTTT